The rows below give T cell receptor beta chains drawn from one sample of a study of blood T cell repertoires in COVID-19. Repertoires were generated with immunoSEQ multiplex PCR, while TCRdb's copy carries only in-frame clones and drops some. The profile covers hundreds of thousands of clones, with about 88% appearing a single time and less than 0.75% taken by the ten largest. Sequenced: peripheral blood. The receptors derive from a man aged 35 to 55 with acute or convalescent COVID-19. CDR3s include the opening cysteine and the closing phenylalanine or tryptophan. The D gene is left open where the match is weak. The listing skips clone size in some rows; elsewhere it reads once, few, many or a size class.

abundance,d_gene,j_gene,v_gene,CDR3aa,CDR3nt
-,-,TRBJ2-3,TRBV7-2,CASTHGVGFSRTDTQYF,TGTGCCAGCACCCACGGGGTCGGGTTTTCACGCACAGATACGCAGTATTTT
-,TRBD1,TRBJ2-3,TRBV11-3,CASSRSGGAADTQYF,TGTGCCAGCAGCCGTTCAGGGGGCGCGGCGGATACGCAGTATTTT
-,-,TRBJ2-1,TRBV27,CASSFSGPDEQFF,TGTGCCAGCAGTTTTTCAGGGCCGGATGAGCAGTTCTTC
-,-,TRBJ2-5,TRBV9,CASSVEGVYQETQYF,TGTGCCAGCAGCGTAGAGGGGGTGTACCAAGAGACCCAGTACTTC
-,-,TRBJ2-3,TRBV7-9,CASSLASDSRSTDTQYF,TGTGCCAGCAGCTTAGCCTCGGACAGCCGAAGCACAGATACGCAGTATTTT
-,TRBD1,TRBJ2-5,TRBV7-9,CASSPRTGRYQETQYF,TGTGCCAGCAGCCCTCGGACAGGGAGGTACCAAGAGACCCAGTACTTC
-,-,TRBJ1-2,TRBV24-1,CATSDGETGVYGYTF,TGTGCCACCAGTGATGGGGAGACTGGAGTCTATGGCTACACCTTC
once,-,TRBJ2-1,TRBV7-9,CASSFNNEQFF,TGTGCCAGCAGCTTCAACAATGAGCAGTTCTTC
-,-,TRBJ2-1,TRBV7-7,CASSLAGGTSYNEQFF,TGTGCCAGCAGCTTAGCGGGGGGTACCTCCTACAATGAGCAGTTCTTC
-,TRBD1,TRBJ1-1,TRBV6-5,CASSSSGGTEAFF,TGTGCCAGCAGTTCGTCAGGGGGAACTGAAGCTTTCTTT
-,-,TRBJ1-1,TRBV12-3/TRBV12-4,CASITANTEAFF,TGTGCCAGCATTACAGCGAACACTGAAGCTTTCTTT
-,-,TRBJ1-2,TRBV7-9,CASTLNYGYTF,TGTGCCAGCACCCTGAACTATGGCTACACCTTC
-,TRBD1,TRBJ1-5,TRBV19,CASIGQGNIRRQHF,TGTGCCAGCATAGGACAGGGAAATATCCGACGCCAGCATTTT
-,TRBD1,TRBJ2-7,TRBV6-5,CLATQQGNHEQYF,TGTCTAGCAACCCAACAGGGGAACCACGAGCAGTACTTC
-,-,TRBJ2-1,TRBV7-2,CASSFGTLNEQFF,TGTGCCAGCAGCTTCGGGACTCTTAATGAGCAGTTCTTC
-,-,TRBJ2-1,TRBV6-2/TRBV6-3,CASSDVGTGMENEQFF,TGTGCCAGCAGCGACGTCGGGACTGGGATGGAGAATGAGCAGTTCTTC
-,-,TRBJ2-7,TRBV9,CASSAPPGVEQYF,TGTGCCAGCAGCGCTCCCCCCGGGGTTGAGCAGTACTTC
-,-,TRBJ1-1,TRBV18,CASSRSGAGSTEAFF,TGTGCCAGCTCACGCTCCGGGGCGGGAAGCACTGAAGCTTTCTTT
-,-,TRBJ1-5,TRBV2,CASSEMGDSRRELQHF,TGTGCCAGCAGTGAAATGGGCGACAGTAGGCGCGAACTGCAGCATTTT
-,TRBD2,TRBJ2-1,TRBV18,CASSLFTGTSEYNEQFF,TGTGCCAGCTCACTCTTTACCGGGACTAGCGAGTACAATGAGCAGTTCTTC
-,-,TRBJ1-3,TRBV5-1,CASSPEGSGNTIYF,TGCGCCAGCAGCCCCGAGGGCTCTGGAAACACCATATATTTT
few,-,TRBJ2-5,TRBV27,CASSPVYQETQYF,TGTGCCAGCAGTCCGGTGTACCAAGAGACCCAGTACTTC
-,-,TRBJ1-4,TRBV2,CASSPYSTNEKLFF,TGTGCCAGCTCCCCGTACTCAACTAATGAAAAACTGTTTTTT
-,TRBD2,TRBJ2-1,TRBV28,CASSPGLGYNEQFF,TGTGCCAGCAGTCCGGGACTAGGATACAATGAGCAGTTCTTC
-,TRBD1,TRBJ2-7,TRBV2,CASSRTGGNEQYF,TGTGCCAGCAGTCGTACAGGGGGCAACGAGCAGTACTTC
-,TRBD2,TRBJ2-7,TRBV27,CASRPGLEAYEQYF,TGTGCCAGCAGACCGGGACTAGAGGCTTACGAGCAGTACTTC
once,-,TRBJ2-1,TRBV19,CASSIGLDNEQFF,TGTGCCAGTAGTATAGGACTAGACAATGAGCAGTTCTTC
-,TRBD2,TRBJ2-5,TRBV6-4,CASSALAGQETQYF,TGTGCCAGCAGTGCCCTAGCGGGCCAAGAGACCCAGTACTTC